A selection of T cell receptor beta chains follows, all from one sample in a study of tumor-infiltrating lymphocytes in primary liver carcinoma. TCRdb re-called the multiplex PCR reads with MiXCR, one entry per CDR3 protein. Among approximately 310,000 distinct CDR3 sequences listed, approximately 65% were seen once. Sequences were obtained from peripheral blood. The source is a man aged 40-49 years with primary liver carcinoma and hepatitis B virus infection. Each CDR3 is given with its conserved first and last residue. The D gene is left open where the match is weak. Size is stated for part of the rows, as once, few or many counts, or as a class when the clone is expanded.

clone size | J gene | V gene | D gene | CDR3 protein | CDR3 DNA
many | TRBJ1-6 | TRBV6-5 | . | CASTNRDRGYSPLHF | TGTGCCAGCACTAACCGGGACCGAGGATATTCACCCCTCCACTTT
. | TRBJ1-5 | TRBV4-1 | . | CDSSQDPSQPQHF | TGCGACAGCAGCCAAGATCCGAGTCAGCCCCAGCATTTC
many | TRBJ2-1 | TRBV12-3/TRBV12-4 | TRBD1 | CASSLFTGGPRNPEQFF | TGTGCCAGCAGTTTATTTACAGGGGGCCCTCGGAATCCTGAGCAGTTCTTC
few | TRBJ2-2 | TRBV5-1 | TRBD1 | CASSSPTGIATGELFF | TGCGCCAGCAGTTCTCCGACAGGGATCGCCACCGGGGAGCTGTTTTTT
. | TRBJ2-5 | TRBV11-2 | . | CASSLVGTETQYF | TGTGCCAGCAGCTTAGTAGGGACCGAGACCCAGTACTTC
once | TRBJ2-1 | TRBV11-3 | . | CASTSLAEPYNEQLF | TGTGCCAGCACCTCATTAGCGGAGCCCTACAATGAGCAGCTCTTC
many | TRBJ1-5 | TRBV6-2/TRBV6-3 | . | CASSTTTGTRGESNQPQHF | TGTGCCAGCAGTACGACGACAGGTACGCGGGGAGAGAGCAATCAGCCCCAGCATTTT
. | TRBJ2-1 | TRBV10-3 | . | CAIARGGSFSSAYDEQFF | TGTGCCATCGCCCGAGGAGGGTCCTTCTCGTCGGCCTACGATGAGCAGTTCTTC
. | TRBJ2-2 | TRBV6-1 | . | CVNSEAENTGELFF | TGTGTCAACAGTGAAGCCGAGAACACCGGGGAGCTGTTTTTT
. | TRBJ1-1 | TRBV4-2 | . | CASRCGHGPEAFF | TGTGCCAGCCGGTGCGGACATGGCCCTGAAGCTTTCTTT
. | TRBJ1-5 | TRBV12-3/TRBV12-4 | TRBD1 | CASSFQSPTGHQPQHF | TGTGCCAGCAGTTTCCAATCCCCGACAGGGCATCAGCCCCAGCATTTT
. | TRBJ2-2 | TRBV11-2 | TRBD2 | CASSPQVGLAGNTGELFF | TGTGCCAGCAGCCCTCAAGTGGGTCTAGCGGGAAACACCGGGGAGCTGTTTTTT
many | TRBJ2-2 | TRBV6-2/TRBV6-3 | TRBD2 | CASKGRDYPNTGELFF | TGTGCCAGCAAGGGGAGGGATTATCCGAACACCGGGGAGCTGTTTTTT
. | TRBJ2-6 | TRBV11-3 | . | CASGHGSGANVLTF | TGTGCCAGTGGGCACGGCTCTGGGGCCAACGTCCTGACTTTC
. | TRBJ1-3 | TRBV28 | . | CASSSIGGNTIYF | TGTGCCAGCAGTTCGATCGGGGGTAACACCATATATTTT
. | TRBJ1-1 | TRBV10-3 | TRBD1 | CVTRQGQGTEAFF | TGTGTAACCCGACAGGGACAGGGTACTGAAGCTTTCTTT
few | TRBJ2-3 | TRBV5-1 | . | CASSLEGRRTDTQYF | TGCGCCAGCAGCTTGGAGGGCAGACGCACAGATACGCAGTATTTT
. | TRBJ2-1 | TRBV18 | TRBD2 | CASSPEASGKNEQFF | TGTGCCAGCTCACCCGAGGCTAGCGGGAAGAATGAGCAGTTCTTC
many | TRBJ2-3 | TRBV4-2 | TRBD2 | CASSQEGASGGTDTQYF | TGTGCCAGCAGCCAAGAAGGCGCTAGCGGCGGCACAGATACGCAGTATTTT
. | TRBJ2-7 | TRBV11-2 | TRBD2 | CASSTGTSGPIYEQYF | TGTGCGAGCAGCACCGGGACTAGCGGGCCCATCTACGAGCAGTACTTC
. | TRBJ2-1 | TRBV5-8 | TRBD2 | CASSPNGLAGFSSYNEQFF | TGTGCCAGCAGCCCTAACGGACTAGCGGGATTTAGCTCCTACAATGAGCAGTTCTTC
. | TRBJ2-7 | TRBV7-9 | . | CASSAPGATYEQYF | TGTGCCAGCAGCGCCCCCGGGGCTACCTACGAGCAGTACTTC
. | TRBJ1-3 | TRBV5-1 | . | CASSLYSSGNTIYF | TGCGCCAGCAGCTTGTACAGCTCTGGAAACACCATATATTTT
. | TRBJ2-7 | TRBV25-1 | . | CASSDMVGNSYEQYF | TGTGCCAGCAGTGATATGGTGGGAAACTCCTACGAGCAGTACTTC
. | TRBJ1-2 | TRBV12-3/TRBV12-4 | TRBD1 | CASSEESRGGGYTF | TGCGCCAGCAGTGAGGAAAGCAGGGGGGGTGGCTACACCTTC
. | TRBJ2-7 | TRBV6-2/TRBV6-3 | . | CASSYSSSFADYAYEQYF | TGTGCCAGCAGTTACTCGAGTAGCTTCGCGGACTACGCCTACGAGCAGTACTTC
. | TRBJ2-3 | TRBV29-1 | . | CSVEEGGSAGQYF | TGCAGCGTTGAAGAGGGGGGTAGTGCCGGGCAGTATTTT
. | TRBJ2-1 | TRBV5-8 | TRBD2 | CASSSGTRGDNEQFF | TGTGCCAGCAGCTCCGGGACTAGAGGTGACAATGAGCAGTTCTTC
. | TRBJ2-2 | TRBV6-1 | . | CASISRGMGAGGLFF | TGTGCCAGCATCTCCAGAGGGATGGGCGCCGGGGGGCTGTTTTTT
. | TRBJ2-1 | TRBV12-3/TRBV12-4 | TRBD2 | CASSPLAGGLGSYNEQFF | TGTGCCAGCAGCCCTCTGGCGGGAGGCCTAGGCTCCTACAATGAGCAGTTCTTC
many | TRBJ2-3 | TRBV6-5 | . | CASSYELSSDTQYF | TGTGCCAGCAGTTACGAGCTTTCATCGGATACGCAGTATTTT
. | TRBJ2-7 | TRBV29-1 | TRBD2 | CSCKTGTRSYEQYF | TGCAGCTGTAAAACCGGGACTAGATCCTACGAGCAGTACTTC
. | TRBJ2-7 | TRBV5-6 | TRBD2 | CAGSQTSGIFYEQYF | TGTGCCGGTAGCCAGACTAGCGGGATCTTCTACGAGCAGTACTTC
. | TRBJ2-7 | TRBV11-2 | . | CTSSLGLATYEQYF | TGTACCAGCAGCTTGGGTCTCGCTACATACGAGCAGTACTTC
. | TRBJ2-1 | TRBV11-2 | TRBD2 | CASSDLAGGPNEQFF | TGTGCCAGCAGCGATCTAGCGGGTGGGCCTAATGAGCAGTTCTTC
few | TRBJ2-3 | TRBV7-9 | TRBD2 | CASSLGSLAGATDTQYF | TGTGCCAGCAGCTTAGGTTCGCTAGCGGGAGCCACAGATACGCAGTATTTT
many | TRBJ2-2 | TRBV4-2 | . | CASSQALGRPGELFF | TGTGCCAGCAGCCAGGCACTGGGGAGGCCCGGGGAGCTGTTTTTT
. | TRBJ2-1 | TRBV12-3/TRBV12-4 | TRBD2 | CASSFRLAGASERFF | TGTGCCAGCAGTTTCAGGTTAGCGGGGGCCTCGGAGCGGTTCTTC
. | TRBJ2-4 | TRBV5-4 | . | CASGSGQRDIQYF | TGTGCCAGCGGTTCCGGACAGAGGGACATTCAGTACTTC
. | TRBJ1-5 | TRBV7-9 | . | CTSSPLGGGWEPQHF | TGTACCAGCAGCCCGCTGGGGGGGGGCTGGGAGCCCCAGCATTTT
many | TRBJ1-1 | TRBV29-1 | . | CSAGPANTEAFF | TGCAGCGCGGGCCCAGCTAACACTGAAGCTTTCTTT
few | TRBJ2-1 | TRBV7-9 | TRBD2 | CASSLGGSPYNEQFF | TGTGCCAGCAGCTTAGGCGGGAGCCCGTACAATGAGCAGTTCTTC
. | TRBJ2-7 | TRBV28 | . | CASSSSTAYEQYF | TGTGCCAGCAGTTCATCGACGGCCTACGAGCAGTACTTC
many | TRBJ2-7 | TRBV6-1 | . | CASSPREGPTYEQYF | TGTGCCAGCAGTCCTCGAGAGGGACCCACCTACGAGCAGTACTTC
few | TRBJ1-5 | TRBV28 | . | CASTKGGRGNQPQHF | TGTGCCAGCACCAAAGGGGGTCGGGGCAATCAGCCCCAGCATTTT
few | TRBJ1-1 | TRBV30 | . | CAWSPPGAANTEAFF | TGTGCTTGGAGTCCCCCGGGGGCTGCGAATACTGAAGCTTTCTTT
once | TRBJ2-4 | TRBV6-1 | . | CTSSELVTGIQYF | TGTACCAGCAGTGAGCTCGTCACAGGCATTCAGTACTTC
. | TRBJ1-1 | TRBV11-3 | . | CASSLMKDTEAFF | TGTGCCAGCAGCTTAATGAAGGACACTGAAGCTTTCTTT
. | TRBJ1-5 | TRBV28 | . | CARSYPQGAAGPQHF | TGCGCCAGGAGTTACCCACAGGGCGCCGCGGGGCCCCAGCATTTT
. | TRBJ2-2 | TRBV7-3 | . | CASSFIQTGELFF | TGTGCCAGCAGCTTCATCCAAACAGGGGAGCTGTTTTTT
. | TRBJ2-2 | TRBV6-2/TRBV6-3 | . | CASRLAYPNTGELFF | TGTGCCAGCAGATTAGCGTACCCGAACACCGGGGAGTTGTTTTTT
many | TRBJ2-3 | TRBV29-1 | TRBD1 | CSVERGRGTDTQYF | TGCAGCGTTGAAAGGGGGCGCGGCACAGATACGCAGTATTTT
few | TRBJ2-4 | TRBV11-2 | TRBD2 | CASRGLAGTKNIQYF | TGTGCCAGCAGAGGACTAGCGGGTACCAAAAACATTCAGTACTTC